Presented here are 26 T cell receptor beta chains from one specimen sequenced in a study of T cell repertoires in cytomegalovirus infection. TCRdb passed the reads through MiXCR, listing each CDR3 protein once. The table shows 450,000 to 550,000 distinct CDR3 sequences, with approximately 15% occurring only once. The source material was CD8+ T cells from PBMCs. The receptors stem from a human donor in good health (CMV status not recorded). Some clones in this sample may be carry-over from other donors' samples.

The table lists this clonotype with a few counts. The genes are TRBV5-6 and TRBJ1-1; D unclear. The CDR3 spans 15 residues. Looked up from germline, CDR1 is SGHDT and CDR2 is YYEEEE. Deletions cut 4 bases from V and 2 bases from J, with 15 bases between. CDR3 loop: CASSGGLWGNTEAFF. The CDR3 DNA sequence: TGTGCCAGCAGCGGAGGACTTTGGGGTAACACTGAAGCTTTCTTT.

This clonotype was observed at least ten times. The chain links TRBV28 to TRBJ2-1; 7 positions agree with TRBD2. Germline CDR1 reads MDHEN; CDR2 reads SYDVKM. V lost 3 bases, J lost 3 bases, and 8 bases stayed unmatched. CDR3 length: 16 amino acids. The chain's CDR3 is CASSFTSAQLYNEQFF. CDR3 nucleotide sequence: TGTGCCAGCAGTTTTACTAGCGCTCAACTCTACAATGAGCAGTTCTTC.

This clonotype was recorded many times. This chain uses TRBV7-3 with TRBJ2-1; 12 positions match TRBD2. The germline gives CDR1 SGHTA, CDR2 FQGTGA. After removal of 4 bases from V and 9 bases from J, the junction contained 10 bases not matched to a gene. The CDR3 is 16 amino acids. Here the CDR3 DNA reads TGTGCCAGCAGCTCGTCCGGGACTAGCGGGTGGGGTGAGCAGTTCTTC. This gives the protein CASSSSGTSGWGEQFF.

This chain connects TRBV20-1 to TRBJ2-7, with a possible D match to TRBD2 (5 bases). Germline V lookup: CDR1 DFQATT, CDR2 SNEGSKA (reference sequence). Trimming stripped 2 bases from V and 1 base from J, with 12 bases between. The CDR3 totals 14 residues. The CDR3 sequence is CSARSRTPSYEQYF. In DNA, the CDR3 is TGCAGTGCTAGAAGCAGGACTCCTTCCTACGAGCAGTACTTC.

This clonotype was recorded many times. The chain links TRBV6-5 to TRBJ2-7, with 12 positions matching TRBD2. V lost 5 bases, J lost 7 bases, and 9 bases stayed unmatched. Germline V gives CDR1 MNHEY, CDR2 SVGAGI. The CDR3 length is 15 residues. CDR3 nucleotide sequence: TGTGCCAGCAGTCCCGAGATAGGACTAGCGGGGGAGCAGTACTTC. Its protein product is CASSPEIGLAGEQYF.

This rearrangement joins TRBV4-1 to TRBJ1-1, with TRBD1 identical over 7 bases. The CDR3 length is 14 residues. Trimming removed 0 bases from V and 5 bases from J; junction bases left unmatched: 3. From germline, CDR1 is MGHRA and CDR2 YSYEKL. For the CDR3, the DNA is TGCGCCAGCAGCCAAGACAGGGGGAGAACTGAAGCTTTCTTT. Amino acids: CASSQDRGRTEAFF.

This clonotype was observed many times. The V and J genes are TRBV7-2 and TRBJ1-1; possible D gene TRBD1, 5 bases. Trimming removed 2 bases at V and 6 bases at J, with 10 bases between. Germline lookup yields CDR1 SGHTA and CDR2 FQGNSA. The CDR3 has 13 amino acids. CDR3: CASSLWGGAEAFF. CDR3 sequence (DNA): TGTGCCAGCAGCTTATGGGGCGGAGCTGAAGCTTTCTTT. Looking up the rest from reference TRBV7-2 and TRBJ1-1 gives the full variable domain: GAGVSQSPSNKVTEKGKDVELRCDPISGHTALYWYRQSLGQGLEFLIYFQGNSAPDKSGLPSDRFSAERTGGSVSTLTIQRTQQEDSAVYLCASSLWGGAEAFFGQGTRLTVV.

V and J are TRBV27 and TRBJ2-5; no definite D call. The CDR3 is 12 amino acids. Per the germline V gene, CDR1 is MNHEY and CDR2 is SMNVEV (reference sequence). Trimming pared 6 bases from V and 5 bases from J, leaving 10 bases between. The CDR3 here is CASSNRRETQYF. The CDR3 nucleotides read TGTGCCAGCAGCAATCGCAGGGAGACCCAGTACTTC.

The chain carries TRBV7-9 and TRBJ2-1; 7 positions match TRBD1. Germline assignment: CDR1 SEHNR and CDR2 FQNEAQ (reference sequence). The CDR3 is made up of 14 amino acids. Losses at the gene ends were 5 bases for V and 5 bases for J; bases not matched to a gene: 6. The CDR3 bases are TGTGCCAGCAGCCCCACGGGACAGAACAATGAGCAGTTCTTC. Its protein product is CASSPTGQNNEQFF.

On this clonotype: This may be a read error, as it is one base from a much larger clone. This sequence joins TRBV9 and TRBJ2-7, with 7 bases identical to TRBD1. The CDR3 has 14 residues. The J segment lost 0 bases and the V segment lost 4 bases, leaving 4 bases of the junction unmatched. CDR1 and CDR2 (germline): SGDLS, YYNGEE. CDR3 sequence (DNA): TGTGCCAGCAGCCGAACAGGGGACTCCTACGAGCAGTACTTC. As protein: CASSRTGDSYEQYF.

The sample holds many counts of this clonotype. This chain uses TRBV7-8 with TRBJ2-7; TRBD2 matches at 10 bases. Germline lookup yields CDR1 SGHVS and CDR2 FQNEAQ. This CDR3 has 14 residues. V shed 5 bases and J 6 bases; nucleotides not matched to a gene: 7. Here the CDR3 DNA reads TGTGCCAGCAGCCCAGCGGGAGGGTCGGGCGAGCAGTACTTC. Its protein product is CASSPAGGSGEQYF.

The V and J genes are TRBV2 and TRBJ1-1; D might be TRBD1 (5 bases). This CDR3 contains 11 residues. CDR1 and CDR2 (germline): SNHLY, FYNNEI. Trimming left V 10 bases short and J 5 bases short, with 11 bases between. CDR3 DNA: TGTGCCACCCGGGGGAAGACTGAAGCTTTCTTT. This translates into CATRGKTEAFF.

The genes are TRBV27 and TRBJ2-3; possible D gene TRBD1, 6 bases. Trimming stripped 4 bases from V and 2 bases from J, with 16 bases between. The CDR3 totals 16 residues. CDR1 and CDR2 from the germline V gene are MNHEY and SMNVEV (reference sequence). The CDR3 reads CASSSPTGSLTDTQYF. The CDR3 coding sequence is TGTGCCAGCAGTTCCCCGACAGGCAGTCTCACAGATACGCAGTATTTT.

Ten or more counts support this clonotype. A junction boundary mismatches the germline segment, possibly from a read error. The chain combines TRBV11-2 with TRBJ1-1; 8 bases agree with TRBD1. The CDR3 spans 19 residues. CDR1 is SGHAT and CDR2 is FQNNGV in the germline V gene. As DNA, the CDR3 is TGTGCCAGCAGCCTAGAATCGGCGGACAGGGAATATATGAACACTGAAGCTTTCTTT. Residues: CASSLESADREYMNTEAFF.

This clonotype was found a few times. This chain links TRBV20-1 with TRBJ2-3; 7 bases map to TRBD1. The CDR3 runs to 14 residues. Germline V gene sequence: CDR1 DFQATT, CDR2 SNEGSKA (reference sequence). The V and J ends lost 7 bases and 2 bases, in that order; junction bases with no gene match: 9. CDR3 nucleotides: TGCAGTGTTCCAGGGACAGCAGACACAGATACGCAGTATTTT. Translation: CSVPGTADTDTQYF.

This clonotype was detected many times. V is TRBV27 and J is TRBJ2-7; no clear D gene. Trimming removed 5 bases at V and 4 bases at J, with 15 bases between. Germline V gene sequence: CDR1 MNHEY, CDR2 SMNVEV (reference sequence). The CDR3 loop spans 14 amino acids. This CDR3 reads CASSLGRSRYEQYF. The CDR3 bases are TGTGCCAGCAGTCTCGGACGGTCAAGATACGAGCAGTACTTC.

A few counts support this clonotype. CDR3 amino acids: CASGLGGRGNTEAFF. CDR3 bases: TGTGCTAGTGGTTTGGGGGGTAGGGGGAACACTGAAGCTTTCTTT. This chain connects TRBV12-5 to TRBJ1-1, with D possibly being TRBD1 (5 bases). V was shortened by 1 base and J by 1 base, with 10 bases between the two germline ends. The CDR3 sequence is 15 residues long. The V gene's germline CDR1 is LGHNT and CDR2 FRNRAP.

The gene calls are TRBV20-1 and TRBJ2-1, with D possibly matching TRBD2 (6 bases). V was pared by 2 bases and J by 4 bases, with 12 bases between. The germline V gene encodes CDR1 DFQATT and CDR2 SNEGSKA (reference sequence). The CDR3 sequence is 14 residues long. DNA for the CDR3: TGCAGTGCTAGACCCACGGAGGGGTACAATGAGCAGTTCTTC. This translates into CSARPTEGYNEQFF.

This clonotype was counted many times. The chain is built from TRBV4-1 and TRBJ2-2; TRBD1 agrees at 8 bases. This CDR3 has 18 residues. CDR1 and CDR2 from the germline V gene are MGHRA and YSYEKL. Trimming removed 1 base from V and 4 bases from J; junction bases left unmatched: 11. DNA of the CDR3: TGCGCCAGCAGCCAAGGGCCCTTGACAGGGGTTCTCACCGGGGAGCTGTTTTTT. Its translation is CASSQGPLTGVLTGELFF.

This clonotype was seen only a few times. CDR3 DNA sequence: TGTGCCAGTAGTATAAGGGACAGCCCCTACGAGCAGTACTTC. Amino acids: CASSIRDSPYEQYF. V gene TRBV19 combines with J gene TRBJ2-7; 7 nucleotides agree with TRBD1. J gave up 2 bases and V 2 bases, and 3 bases lay outside the gene matches. The CDR3 is 14 residues long. CDR1 is LNHDA and CDR2 is SQIVND in the germline V gene (reference sequence).

The gene calls are TRBV3-1 and TRBJ2-1; D might be TRBD1 (6 bases). Germline assignment: CDR1 LGHDT and CDR2 YNNKEL (reference sequence). V lost 4 bases and J lost 2, with 15 bases in between. The length of the CDR3 is 16 residues. The CDR3 reads CASSRATGPPYNEQFF. CDR3 nucleotide sequence: TGTGCCAGCAGCCGGGCGACAGGTCCCCCCTACAATGAGCAGTTCTTC.

Regarding this clonotype: Without the conserved terminal phenylalanine or tryptophan, this CDR3 likely stems from a read error. The gene calls are TRBV6-1 and TRBJ2-1, with D perhaps matching TRBD2 (6 bases). V was clipped by 4 bases and J by 8 bases, with 12 bases between them. Germline V gene data show CDR1 as MNHNS and CDR2 as SASEGT. The CDR3 runs 13 residues. Written as DNA, the CDR3 is TGTGCCAGCAGTGCACTAGCAACCGATGAGCAGTTCTTA. Protein: CASSALATDEQFL.

This clonotype occurred many times. This chain joins TRBV7-6 and TRBJ2-7; the D is unclear. Germline V gene lookup returns CDR1 SGHVS and CDR2 FNYEAQ. The V end lost 1 base, the J end lost 7 bases, and 11 bases lay between the germline ends. This CDR3 has 13 residues. CDR3 in DNA: TGTGCCAGCAGCTTAGTAGTTGGGTATGAGCAGTACTTC. Its translation is CASSLVVGYEQYF.

The chain is built from TRBV14 and TRBJ1-2; no clear D gene. CDR1 is SGHDN and CDR2 is FVKESK in the germline V gene. The V and J ends lost 5 bases and 3 bases respectively, with 10 bases between them. This CDR3 comprises 13 residues. CDR3 in amino acids: CASSGRYYYGYTF. The CDR3 DNA reads as TGTGCCAGCAGCGGACGGTATTACTATGGCTACACCTTC.

For this clonotype: A much larger clone sits a single nucleotide away, making a read error possible. V gene TRBV4-2 combines with J gene TRBJ2-1, with D unclear. V lost 0 bases and J lost 12, with 6 bases in between. Germline V gene data show CDR1 as LGHNA and CDR2 as YNFKEQ. The length of the CDR3 is 11 residues. CDR3 loop: CASSQEYVQFF. CDR3 nucleotides: TGTGCCAGCAGCCAAGAGTATGTGCAGTTCTTC.

This clonotype was detected ten times or more. DNA of the CDR3: TGTGCCAGCAGCTTTTGGCGGGGCGAGAACACTGAAGCTTTCTTT. This codes for CASSFWRGENTEAFF. J is TRBJ1-1 and V is TRBV11-2, with a possible D match to TRBD1 (5 bases). The germline V gene has CDR1 SGHAT and CDR2 FQNNGV. CDR3 length: 15 amino acids. Trimming took 3 bases from V and 1 from J, leaving 12 bases between them.